Shown below are 17 T cell receptor beta chains from a single sample sequenced in a study of blood T cells in healthy people across ages. A second PCR of about 6 to 12 cycles used a sample-barcoded 5' primer and a J-beta primer mix. MiXCR, run by TCRdb on the 5' RACE reads, gives a single entry per CDR3 protein. Of fewer than 2,000,000 distinct CDR3 sequences in the sample, roughly two fifths are singletons; the top ten hold 23%. Sequencing input: blood. These receptors were collected from a human donor in good health.

This chain joins TRBV6-2 or TRBV6-3 and TRBJ1-1; D remains ambiguous. The CDR3 loop spans 15 amino acids. CDR1 and CDR2 from the germline V gene are MNHEY and SVGEGT. Deletions cut 7 bases from V and 6 bases from J, with 21 bases between. The CDR3: CASTTVDGKFAEAFF. CDR3 nucleotide sequence: TGTGCCAGCACCACCGTGGACGGTAAATTCGCTGAAGCTTTCTTT.

A few counts support this clonotype. The rearrangement links TRBV9 to TRBJ1-1; possible D gene TRBD1, 5 bases. Trimming removed 4 bases at V and 5 bases at J, with 18 bases between. The germline V gene encodes CDR1 SGDLS and CDR2 YYNGEE. CDR3 length: 15 residues. CDR3 coding DNA: TGTGCCAGCAGCACAGGTCAGGGTCGGTGGACTGAAGCTTTCTTT. Translation gives CASSTGQGRWTEAFF.

Only one count was recorded for this clonotype. The chain couples TRBV9 to TRBJ1-1, with D unresolved. Germline-derived CDR1 and CDR2 are SGDLS and YYNGEE. The V end lost 0 bases, the J end lost 5 bases, and 11 bases lay between the germline ends. CDR3 length equals 14 residues. CDR3 in DNA: TGTGCCAGCAGCGTAGGAGAGGTTTCGACTGAAGCTTTCTTT. This translates into CASSVGEVSTEAFF. Full variable domain (missing parts from reference TRBV9 and TRBJ1-1): DSGVTQTPKHLITATGQRVTLRCSPRSGDLSVYWYQQSLDQGLQFLIQYYNGEERAKGNILERFSAQQFPDLHSELNLSSLELGDSALYFCASSVGEVSTEAFFGQGTRLTVV.

The chain links TRBV29-1 to TRBJ2-3; D is unresolved. Germline lookup yields CDR1 SQVTM and CDR2 ANQGSEA. The CDR3 spans 13 residues. V was cut by 4 bases and J by 1 base, with 9 bases left in between. The CDR3 sequence: CSVVSIRTDTQYF. CDR3 sequence (DNA): TGCAGCGTTGTAAGCATCCGCACAGATACGCAGTATTTT.

The gene calls are TRBV20-1 and TRBJ2-7; D call uncertain. Trimming pared 3 bases from V and 0 bases from J, leaving 6 bases between. The CDR3 length is 12 residues. In germline, CDR1 is DFQATT, CDR2 SNEGSKA (reference sequence). The CDR3 here is CSASAFSYEQYF. As DNA, the CDR3 is TGCAGTGCTAGCGCCTTCTCCTACGAGCAGTACTTC.

This rearrangement joins TRBV4-3 to TRBJ2-3; 10 nucleotides align to TRBD2. The CDR3 length is 16 residues. Germline assignment: CDR1 LGHNA and CDR2 YSLEER. Trimming took 4 bases from V and 11 from J; bases not matched to a gene: 15. The CDR3 nucleotides are TGCGCCAGCAGCCGGACTCTAGCGGGGGCCGGAGGTATGCAGTATTTT. This gives the protein CASSRTLAGAGGMQYF.

The chain recombines TRBV20-1 with TRBJ2-1, with 9 bases aligning to TRBD1. Per the germline V gene, CDR1 is DFQATT and CDR2 is SNEGSKA (reference sequence). CDR3 length equals 16 residues. With 3 bases clipped from V and 3 bases from J, the junction kept 9 bases outside the gene matches. The CDR3 nucleotides are TGCAGTGCTAGGCCTGAACAGGGGGCGGGCTACAATGAGCAGTTCTTC. This sequence encodes CSARPEQGAGYNEQFF.

The J gene is TRBJ2-7, the V gene TRBV27; D ambiguous. V was shortened by 0 bases and J by 3 bases, with 9 bases between the two germline ends. The CDR3 runs 14 residues. Germline values: CDR1 MNHEY, CDR2 SMNVEV (reference sequence). CDR3 residues: CASSLSFPDYEQYF. The CDR3 DNA is TGTGCCAGCAGTTTATCCTTTCCCGACTACGAGCAGTACTTC.

This clonotype was seen only a few times. This chain uses TRBV20-1 with TRBJ2-4; perhaps D is TRBD1 or TRBD2 (7 bases each). The J call may be wrong; the DNA end is better matched by TRBJ2-7. Germline assignment: CDR1 DFQATT and CDR2 SNEGSKA (reference sequence). This CDR3 has 15 residues. The CDR3 loop is CSARGVGGGYYEQYF. Here the CDR3 DNA reads TGCAGTGCTAGAGGGGTGGGAGGGGGCTACTACGAGCAGTACTTC.

This clonotype was seen a handful of times. The chain combines TRBV20-1 with TRBJ2-5; no clear D gene. Germline V lookup: CDR1 DFQATT, CDR2 SNEGSKA (reference sequence). The CDR3 is 12 amino acids. V dropped 7 bases and J dropped 5 bases, with 14 bases sitting between them. CDR3 DNA sequence: TGCAGTGTCGCGGTGTATCGGGAGACCCAGTACTTC. As protein: CSVAVYRETQYF.

This clonotype has just a few counts. The chain has TRBV4-2 and TRBJ2-5; D unresolved. The CDR3 has 14 amino acids. The germline V gene encodes CDR1 LGHNA and CDR2 YNFKEQ. V was clipped by 1 base and J by 5 bases, with 11 bases between them. CDR3 amino acids: CASSQGVIAETQYF. DNA for the CDR3: TGTGCCAGCAGCCAAGGGGTTATCGCGGAGACCCAGTACTTC.

This chain connects TRBV7-8 to TRBJ2-1; possibly TRBD2 for D (5 bases). Germline CDR1 reads SGHVS; CDR2 reads FQNEAQ. This CDR3 comprises 18 residues. The V end lost 0 bases, the J end lost 3 bases, and 18 bases lay between the germline ends. The chain's CDR3 is CASSLALYSGKLYNEQFF. The CDR3, as DNA: TGTGCCAGCAGCTTAGCGCTATATTCCGGGAAACTCTACAATGAGCAGTTCTTC.

This clonotype was counted once. V gene TRBV10-3 combines with J gene TRBJ2-3, with 10 bases lining up with TRBD1. Trimming cost V 4 bases and J 3 bases; bases outside gene matches: 1. Germline CDR1 and CDR2: ENHRY and SYGVKD. The CDR3 has 14 residues. Here the CDR3 reads CAISAGQGTDTQYF. The CDR3 DNA reads TGTGCCATCAGTGCGGGACAGGGGACAGATACGCAGTATTTT.

This rearrangement joins TRBV7-9 to TRBJ1-1; 8 bases agree with TRBD1. The CDR3 runs 16 residues. With V trimmed by 1 base and J by 2 bases, 6 bases remained unmatched. The V gene's germline CDR1 is SEHNR and CDR2 FQNEAQ (reference sequence). The CDR3 DNA follows: TGTGCCAGCAGCTTAGTGGTCGGACAGGGTAACACTGAAGCTTTCTTT. This sequence encodes CASSLVVGQGNTEAFF.

The chain combines TRBV18 with TRBJ2-1, with TRBD1 matching 7 bases. The germline gives CDR1 KGHSH, CDR2 LQKENI. V trimming: 3 bases; J trimming: 2 bases; junction bases outside the gene matches: 4. This CDR3 has 15 residues. The CDR3 here is CASSPTGSTYNEQFF. The CDR3, as DNA: TGTGCCAGCTCACCGACAGGGAGCACCTACAATGAGCAGTTCTTC.

The chain combines TRBV4-1 with TRBJ1-4; 7 bases are shared with TRBD1. Germline CDR1 is MGHRA and CDR2 is YSYEKL. Trimming at V came to 1 base and at J to 7 bases, leaving 9 bases not matched to a gene. The CDR3 runs 16 residues. The DNA of the CDR3 is TGCGCCAGCAGCCAAGGGGTCGGAGGGGGCCTTGAAAAACTGTTTTTT. Its translation: CASSQGVGGGLEKLFF.

The chain couples TRBV20-1 to TRBJ2-4, with D maybe TRBD1 (6 bases). The DNA end lines up better with TRBJ2-7; the J call may be wrong. The CDR3 is 13 amino acids. Germline V gene sequence: CDR1 DFQATT, CDR2 SNEGSKA (reference sequence). The CDR3 protein is CSARRPAGVEQYF. CDR3 DNA sequence: TGCAGTGCTAGACGACCAGCAGGGGTCGAGCAGTACTTC.